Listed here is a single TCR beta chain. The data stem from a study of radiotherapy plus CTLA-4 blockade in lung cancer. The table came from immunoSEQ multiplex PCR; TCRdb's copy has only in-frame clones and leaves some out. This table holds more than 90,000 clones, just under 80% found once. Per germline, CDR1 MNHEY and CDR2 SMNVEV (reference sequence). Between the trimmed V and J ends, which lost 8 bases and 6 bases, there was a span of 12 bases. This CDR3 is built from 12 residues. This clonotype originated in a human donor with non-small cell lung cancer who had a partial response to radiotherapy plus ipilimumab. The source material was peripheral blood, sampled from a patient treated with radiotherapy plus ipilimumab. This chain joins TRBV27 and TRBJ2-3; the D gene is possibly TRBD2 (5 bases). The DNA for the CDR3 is TGTGCCAGCCGGACTGTCAGCGATACGCAGTATTTT. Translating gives CASRTVSDTQYF.